At least ten counts were recorded for the clone carrying this TCR beta chain. V lost 1 base, J lost 5 bases, and 6 bases stayed unmatched. Germline loops: CDR1 DFQATT, CDR2 SNEGSKA (reference sequence). The CDR3 runs 15 residues. This entry is derived from a study of low-dose radiotherapy and immunotherapy resistance in tumors. About the study: With fractions of 0.5 Gy given every 2 weeks, Cohort 1 accumulated a total of 6.5 Gy. Treatment included intravenous cyclophosphamide dosed at 200 mg/m2 every two weeks, one day before radiation and immunotherapy.

As to time point: before trial treatment. The donors, trial participants, received nivolumab, ipilimumab, aspirin, low-dose cyclophosphamide and low-dose radiotherapy. Covering alpha and beta chains, TRAV- and TRBV-specific primers were used for the first-strand cDNA. TCR amplification involved 20 to 25 PCR cycles with a constant-region primer and V-primer adapter. In vitro transcription served to amplify the isolated mRNA. TCRdb itself ran the reads through MiXCR, one entry per CDR3 protein. This sample carries around 90,000 distinct CDR3 sequences, about 19% of them seen once, and the ten largest clones take 5% to 6.5%.

Here the sequenced sample was PBMCs, taken before treatment. The TCR sequence derives from a male donor with prostate cancer. The chain uses TRBV20-1 and TRBJ1-5; TRBD1 aligns across 9 bases. DNA for the CDR3: TGCAGTGCTAGAGGGGACAGGGATTTGGATCAGCCCCAGCATTTT. This gives the protein CSARGDRDLDQPQHF.